What follows describes a single T cell receptor beta chain. The table came from immunoSEQ multiplex PCR; TCRdb's copy has only in-frame clones and leaves some out. The sample holds about 31,000 clones; under 98% are singletons and the top ten take 6.2%. These data belong to a study of T cells in tuberculosis. Study background: IGRA-negative adolescents, IGRA-positive adolescents with latent tuberculosis and adults with active tuberculosis formed this South African cohort.

The sample taken for sequencing was PBMCs. The TCR sequence derives from a donor aged 5 to 30 with latent tuberculosis or without tuberculosis infection.

This chain's CDR3 is CASSLAVAGYRTDTQYF. The DNA of the CDR3 is TGTGCCAGCAGCTTAGCGGTAGCGGGATATCGCACAGATACGCAGTATTTT. This chain uses TRBV7-8 with TRBJ2-3; 8 positions match TRBD2. The V and J ends lost 0 bases and 1 base, in that order; junction bases with no gene match: 6. CDR1 is SGHVS and CDR2 is FQNEAQ in the germline V gene. This CDR3 is built from 17 residues.